The 6 T cell receptor beta chains below all came from one sample that was sequenced in a study of CD8 T cells in Susac syndrome. Reverse transcription of 0.5 to 1 ug RNA was performed with random hexamers. From the immunoSEQ multiplex PCR reads, TCRdb called clonotypes with MiXCR, one entry per CDR3 protein. This table has some 300,000 distinct CDR3 sequences, roughly 84% appearing once. Specimen: CD8+ T cells from PBMCs. All receptors come from a human donor with multiple sclerosis.

The chain is built from TRBV28 and TRBJ1-2, with D hard to call. Trimming pared 3 bases from V and 0 bases from J, leaving 11 bases between. Germline assignment: CDR1 MDHEN and CDR2 SYDVKM. The CDR3 loop spans 15 amino acids. The CDR3 loop reads CASSLASEANYGYTF. In DNA form, the CDR3 reads TGTGCCAGCAGTTTGGCCTCTGAAGCTAACTATGGCTACACCTTC.

The chain links TRBV29-1 to TRBJ2-7; a possible D gene is TRBD2 (6 bases). Germline V CDR1 and CDR2: SQVTM, ANQGSEA. This CDR3 is built from 15 residues. With 6 bases removed from V and 0 bases from J, the gap between germline ends came to 18 bases. The CDR3 protein is CSVGKGGVSSYEQYF. DNA for the CDR3: TGCAGCGTAGGGAAAGGCGGGGTAAGCTCCTACGAGCAGTACTTC.

The V gene is TRBV9, the J gene TRBJ2-7; 8 bases align to TRBD1. The V and J ends lost 5 bases and 0 bases, in that order; junction bases with no gene match: 16. Germline values: CDR1 SGDLS, CDR2 YYNGEE. The CDR3 runs 18 residues. DNA of the CDR3: TGTGCCAGCAGTCATAGCTTTCGGACAGGGACACCCTCCTACGAGCAGTACTTC. Protein: CASSHSFRTGTPSYEQYF.

CDR3 protein: CASSIGGLQQNTEAFF. The CDR3 nucleotides are TGTGCCAGTAGTATAGGGGGCTTACAACAGAACACTGAAGCTTTCTTT. This chain joins TRBV19 and TRBJ1-1, with D perhaps TRBD1 (5 bases). The CDR3 runs to 16 residues. With 1 base removed from V and 1 base from J, the gap between germline ends came to 13 bases. The germline V gene has CDR1 LNHDA and CDR2 SQIVND (reference sequence).

The V gene is TRBV9, the J gene TRBJ2-7; D perhaps matches TRBD1 (6 bases). The V end was cut by 0 bases, the J end by 4 bases, with 14 bases between. The germline V gene encodes CDR1 SGDLS and CDR2 YYNGEE. The CDR3 has 15 amino acids. CDR3 region: CASSVDTGILYEQYF. As DNA, the CDR3 is TGTGCCAGCAGCGTAGATACAGGGATACTGTACGAGCAGTACTTC.

J is TRBJ2-7 and V is TRBV19, with a tentative D call TRBD2 (6 bases). This CDR3 spans 14 amino acids. V was trimmed by 5 bases and J by 1 base, leaving 12 bases between them. The germline CDR1 and CDR2 sequences are LNHDA and SQIVND (reference sequence). CDR3 residues: CASSPSTSSYEQYF. DNA of the CDR3: TGTGCCAGTAGTCCGTCGACTAGTTCCTACGAGCAGTACTTC.